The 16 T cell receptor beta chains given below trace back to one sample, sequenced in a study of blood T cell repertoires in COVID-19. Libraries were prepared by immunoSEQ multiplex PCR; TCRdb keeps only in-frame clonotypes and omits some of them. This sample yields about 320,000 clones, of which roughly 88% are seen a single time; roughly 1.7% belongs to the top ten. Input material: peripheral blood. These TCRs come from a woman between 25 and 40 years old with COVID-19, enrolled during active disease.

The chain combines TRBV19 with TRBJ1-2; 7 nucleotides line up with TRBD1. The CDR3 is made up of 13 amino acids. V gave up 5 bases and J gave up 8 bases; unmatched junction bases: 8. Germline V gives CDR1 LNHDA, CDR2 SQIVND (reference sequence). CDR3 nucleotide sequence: TGTGCCAGTAGTTACGACAGGGTGGGAGGCTACACCTTC. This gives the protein CASSYDRVGGYTF. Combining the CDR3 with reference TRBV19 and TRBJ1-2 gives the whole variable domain DGGITQSPKYLFRKEGQNVTLSCEQNLNHDAMYWYRQDPGQGLRLIYYSQIVNDFQKGDIAEGYSVSREKKESFPLTVTSAQKNPTAFYLCASSYDRVGGYTFGSGTRLTVV.

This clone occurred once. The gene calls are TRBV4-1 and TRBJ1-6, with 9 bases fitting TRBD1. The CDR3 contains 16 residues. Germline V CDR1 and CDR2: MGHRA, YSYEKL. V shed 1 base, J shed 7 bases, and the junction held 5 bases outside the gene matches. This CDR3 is CASSQGRGTGNSPLHF. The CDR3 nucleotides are TGCGCCAGCAGCCAAGGTCGCGGGACAGGGAATTCACCCCTCCACTTT.

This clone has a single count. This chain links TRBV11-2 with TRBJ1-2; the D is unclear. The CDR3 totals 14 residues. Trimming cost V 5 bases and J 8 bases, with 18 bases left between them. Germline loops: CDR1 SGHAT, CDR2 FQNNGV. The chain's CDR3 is CASSTVEGSDGYTF. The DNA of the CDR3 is TGTGCCAGCAGCACGGTGGAGGGTAGCGACGGCTACACCTTC. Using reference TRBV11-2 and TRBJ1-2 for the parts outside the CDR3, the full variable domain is EAGVAQSPRYKIIEKRQSVAFWCNPISGHATLYWYQQILGQGPKLLIQFQNNGVVDDSQLPKDRFSAERLKGVDSTLKIQPAKLEDSAVYLCASSTVEGSDGYTFGSGTRLTVV.

DNA for the CDR3: TGCGCCAGCAGCCCCGAACCTCGGGGCGAGCAGTACTTC. This translates into CASSPEPRGEQYF. This rearrangement joins TRBV4-1 to TRBJ2-7; possible D gene TRBD2, 5 bases. Germline V lookup: CDR1 MGHRA, CDR2 YSYEKL. The V and J ends lost 4 bases and 6 bases respectively, with 13 bases between them. The CDR3 loop spans 13 amino acids.

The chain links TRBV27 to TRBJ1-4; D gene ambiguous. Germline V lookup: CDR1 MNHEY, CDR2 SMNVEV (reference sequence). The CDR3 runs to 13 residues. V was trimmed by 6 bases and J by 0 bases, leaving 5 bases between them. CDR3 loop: CASRRATNEKLFF. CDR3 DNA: TGTGCCAGCAGACGGGCAACTAATGAAAAACTGTTTTTT.

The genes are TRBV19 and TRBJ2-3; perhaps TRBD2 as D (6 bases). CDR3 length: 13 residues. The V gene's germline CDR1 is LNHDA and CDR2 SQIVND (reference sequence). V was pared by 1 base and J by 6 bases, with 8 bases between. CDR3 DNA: TGTGCCAGTAGTATAGCGGGGGTGGATACGCAGTATTTT. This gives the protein CASSIAGVDTQYF.

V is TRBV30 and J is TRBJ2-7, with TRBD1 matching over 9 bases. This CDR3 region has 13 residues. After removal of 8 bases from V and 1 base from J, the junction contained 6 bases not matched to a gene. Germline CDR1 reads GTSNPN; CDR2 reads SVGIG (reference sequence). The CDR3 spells CAMDRGYSYEQYF. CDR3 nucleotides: TGTGCCATGGACAGGGGTTATTCCTACGAGCAGTACTTC.

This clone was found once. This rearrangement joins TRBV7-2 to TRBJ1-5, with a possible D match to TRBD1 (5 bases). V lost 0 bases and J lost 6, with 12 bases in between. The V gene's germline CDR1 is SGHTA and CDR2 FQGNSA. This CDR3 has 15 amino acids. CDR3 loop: CASSLAGVVGQPQHF. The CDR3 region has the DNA TGTGCCAGCAGCTTAGCAGGGGTGGTGGGTCAGCCCCAGCATTTT.

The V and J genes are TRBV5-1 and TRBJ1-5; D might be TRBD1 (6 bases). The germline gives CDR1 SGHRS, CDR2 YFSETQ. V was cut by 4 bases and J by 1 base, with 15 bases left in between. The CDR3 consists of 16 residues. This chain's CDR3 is CASSITGLGSNQPQHF. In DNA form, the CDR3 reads TGCGCCAGCAGCATCACAGGGTTGGGGAGCAATCAGCCCCAGCATTTT. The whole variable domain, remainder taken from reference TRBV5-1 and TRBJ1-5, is KAGVTQTPRYLIKTRGQQVTLSCSPISGHRSVSWYQQTPGQGLQFLFEYFSETQRNKGNFPGRFSGRQFSNSRSEMNVSTLELGDSALYLCASSITGLGSNQPQHFGDGTRLSIL.

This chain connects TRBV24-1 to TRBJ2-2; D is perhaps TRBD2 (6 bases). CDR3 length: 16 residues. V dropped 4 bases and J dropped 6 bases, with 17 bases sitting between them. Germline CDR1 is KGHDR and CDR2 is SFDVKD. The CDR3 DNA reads TGTGCCACCAGTGACGCCGGGACTCCGTCTCCCGGGGAGCTGTTTTTT. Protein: CATSDAGTPSPGELFF.

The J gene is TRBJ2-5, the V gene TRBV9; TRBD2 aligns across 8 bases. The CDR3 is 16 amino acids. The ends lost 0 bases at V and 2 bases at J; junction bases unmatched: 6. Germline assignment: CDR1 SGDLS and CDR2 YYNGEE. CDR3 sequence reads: CASSVEAGGWQETQYF. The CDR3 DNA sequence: TGTGCCAGCAGCGTAGAGGCGGGGGGATGGCAAGAGACCCAGTACTTC.

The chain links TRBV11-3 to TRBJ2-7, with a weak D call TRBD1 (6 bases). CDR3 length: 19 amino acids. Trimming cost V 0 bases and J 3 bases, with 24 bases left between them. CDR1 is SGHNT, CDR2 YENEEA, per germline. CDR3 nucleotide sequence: TGTGCCAGCAGCTTAGACGGATACAGGCCAGGGGCATCGAACTACGAGCAGTACTTC. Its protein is CASSLDGYRPGASNYEQYF. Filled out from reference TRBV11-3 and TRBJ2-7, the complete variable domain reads EAGVVQSPRYKIIEKKQPVAFWCNPISGHNTLYWYLQNLGQGPELLIRYENEEAVDDSQLPKDRFSAERLKGVDSTLKIQPAELGDSAVYLCASSLDGYRPGASNYEQYFGPGTRLTVT.

The CDR3 region is CASGTGGVEKLFF. As DNA, the CDR3 is TGTGCCAGCGGTACAGGGGGTGTTGAAAAACTGTTTTTT. The chain has TRBV28 and TRBJ1-4; 8 nucleotides align to TRBD1. With V trimmed by 8 bases and J by 7 bases, 6 bases remained unmatched. The length of the CDR3 is 13 residues. The germline gives CDR1 MDHEN, CDR2 SYDVKM.

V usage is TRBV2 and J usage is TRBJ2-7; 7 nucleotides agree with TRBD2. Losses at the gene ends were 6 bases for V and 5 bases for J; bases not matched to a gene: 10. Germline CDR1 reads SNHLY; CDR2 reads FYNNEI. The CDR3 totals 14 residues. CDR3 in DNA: TGTGCCAGCAGAGTGGGGGGGATAGTCCACGAGCAGTACTTC. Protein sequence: CASRVGGIVHEQYF.

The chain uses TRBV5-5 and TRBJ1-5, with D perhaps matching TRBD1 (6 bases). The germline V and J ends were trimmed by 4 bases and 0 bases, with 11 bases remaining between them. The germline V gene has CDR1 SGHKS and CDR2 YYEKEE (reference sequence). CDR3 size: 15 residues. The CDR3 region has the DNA TGTGCCAGCAGCCGGGGGGCCTATAGCAATCAGCCCCAGCATTTT. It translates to CASSRGAYSNQPQHF.

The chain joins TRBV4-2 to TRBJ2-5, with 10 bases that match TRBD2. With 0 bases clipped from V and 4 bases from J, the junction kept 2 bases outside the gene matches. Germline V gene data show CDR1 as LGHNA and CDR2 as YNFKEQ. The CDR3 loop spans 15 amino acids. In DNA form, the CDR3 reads TGTGCCAGCAGCCAAGACCCTAGCGGGGGAGAGACCCAGTACTTC. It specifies CASSQDPSGGETQYF.